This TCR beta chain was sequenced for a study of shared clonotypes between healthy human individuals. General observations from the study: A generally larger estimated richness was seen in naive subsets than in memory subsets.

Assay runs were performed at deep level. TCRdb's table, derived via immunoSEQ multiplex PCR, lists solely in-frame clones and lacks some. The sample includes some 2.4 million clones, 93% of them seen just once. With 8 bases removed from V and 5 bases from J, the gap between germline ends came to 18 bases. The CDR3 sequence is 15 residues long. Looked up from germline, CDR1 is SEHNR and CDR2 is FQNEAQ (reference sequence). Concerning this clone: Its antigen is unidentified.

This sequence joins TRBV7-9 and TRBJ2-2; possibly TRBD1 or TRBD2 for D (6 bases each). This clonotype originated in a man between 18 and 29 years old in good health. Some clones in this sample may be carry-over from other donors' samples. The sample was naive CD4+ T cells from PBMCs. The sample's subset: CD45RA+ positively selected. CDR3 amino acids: CASVEGGLGTGELFF. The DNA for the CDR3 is TGTGCCAGCGTGGAGGGGGGTCTAGGAACCGGGGAGCTGTTTTTT.